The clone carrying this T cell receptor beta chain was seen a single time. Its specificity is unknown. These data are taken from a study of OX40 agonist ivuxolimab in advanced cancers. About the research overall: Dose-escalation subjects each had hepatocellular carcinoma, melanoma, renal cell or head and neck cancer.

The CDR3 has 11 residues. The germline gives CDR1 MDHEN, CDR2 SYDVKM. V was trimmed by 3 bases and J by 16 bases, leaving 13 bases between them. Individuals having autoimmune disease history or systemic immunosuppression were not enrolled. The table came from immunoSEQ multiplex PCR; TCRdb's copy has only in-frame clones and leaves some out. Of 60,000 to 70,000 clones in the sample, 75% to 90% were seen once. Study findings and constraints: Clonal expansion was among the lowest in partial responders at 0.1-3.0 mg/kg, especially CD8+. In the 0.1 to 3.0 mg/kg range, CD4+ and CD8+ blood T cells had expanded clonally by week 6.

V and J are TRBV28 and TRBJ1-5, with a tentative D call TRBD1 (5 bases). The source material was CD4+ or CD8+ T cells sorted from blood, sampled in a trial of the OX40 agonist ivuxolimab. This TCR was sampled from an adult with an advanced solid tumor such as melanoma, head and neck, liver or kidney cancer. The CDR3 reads CASSLKGPDHF. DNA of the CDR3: TGTGCCAGCAGTTTGAAGGGGCCCGACCATTTT.